This TCR beta chain comes out of a study of T-cell reconstitution after alpha-beta-depleted transplantation in children. Study findings and constraints: Roughly two months post-transplant, alpha-beta T cells reportedly originated from several hundred graft clones that had expanded. The origin of high day-60 TCRbeta diversity in some patients lay in surviving recipient T cells and thymic progenitors. Newly made T cells mostly supplied T-cell counts and diversity one year after transplant.

This clonotype came up many times. No antigen is known for it. It was with unique molecular identifiers that the TCRbeta library was prepared. MiXCR, run by TCRdb on the PCR reads, gives a single entry per CDR3 protein. The data hold 600,000 to 700,000 distinct CDR3 sequences, with under 15% observed a single time. The sequence came from a girl aged 2-15 years with congenital amegakaryocytic thrombocytopenia, due to receive a stem cell transplant. Sequences were derived from PBMCs, sampled before TCRalphabeta/CD19-depleted stem cell transplant.

The DNA for the CDR3 is TGTGCCAGCAGTGATTCGGCCCGTCGGGGCCTCGAGCAGTACTTC. Protein sequence: CASSDSARRGLEQYF. The chain joins TRBV6-1 to TRBJ2-7; D could derive from TRBD1 or TRBD2 (5 bases each). CDR1 MNHNS and CDR2 SASEGT come from the germline V gene. V shed 3 bases and J shed 6 bases, with 18 bases lying between them. This CDR3 has 15 amino acids.